A single sample gave rise to the 17 T cell receptor beta chains below, sequenced in a study of blood T cell repertoires in COVID-19. The method was immunoSEQ multiplex PCR; TCRdb's version includes in-frame clones alone and lacks a portion of them. Of under 250,000 clones listed, around 82% are singletons. Sample: PBMCs or T cells enriched from blood (not recorded which). Every receptor here comes from a woman between 45 and 65 years old who had been exposed to COVID-19.

This clone was seen once. Other DNA sequences in this specimen translate into the identical CDR3. The chain couples TRBV6-5 to TRBJ1-2; D is perhaps TRBD1 (6 bases). From germline, CDR1 is MNHEY and CDR2 SVGAGI. The germline V and J ends were trimmed by 6 bases and 2 bases, with 10 bases remaining between them. The CDR3 is made up of 13 amino acids. The CDR3 region has the DNA TGTGCCAGCAGCCCACAGGGCAACTATGGCTACACCTTC. Protein: CASSPQGNYGYTF.

V usage is TRBV5-1 and J usage is TRBJ1-6; 9 bases fit TRBD1. Germline assignment: CDR1 SGHRS and CDR2 YFSETQ. Trimming at V came to 4 bases and at J to 9 bases, leaving 8 bases not matched to a gene. The CDR3 sequence is 15 residues long. CDR3 residues: CASSPGTGRVSPLHF. DNA for the CDR3: TGCGCCAGCAGCCCTGGGACAGGGAGGGTTTCACCCCTCCACTTT.

The chain employs TRBV6-1 and TRBJ2-1; 7 nucleotides match TRBD1. CDR1 is MNHNS and CDR2 is SASEGT in the germline V gene. Trimming cost V 4 bases and J 0 bases; bases outside gene matches: 6. The CDR3 has 16 amino acids. The DNA of the CDR3 is TGTGCCAGCAGTGGATACGGGACAGCCTCCTACAATGAGCAGTTCTTC. This codes for CASSGYGTASYNEQFF.

CDR3 sequence (DNA): TGTGCTAGTGGTTTGAAAGGGGGCTCTGGAAACACCATATATTTT. Translated: CASGLKGGSGNTIYF. The gene calls are TRBV12-5 and TRBJ1-3, with TRBD1 as a possible D gene (6 bases). Germline V lookup: CDR1 LGHNT, CDR2 FRNRAP. The V end lost 2 bases, the J end lost 0 bases, and 8 bases lay between the germline ends. This CDR3 has 15 residues.

The V and J genes are TRBV10-3 and TRBJ2-7, with TRBD2 matching over 10 bases. J gave up 3 bases and V 8 bases, and 7 bases lay outside the gene matches. The CDR3 runs 14 residues. CDR1 is ENHRY, CDR2 SYGVKD, per germline. The CDR3 DNA is TGTGCCATCCAATTCGAGCGGGGGGGCTACGAGCAGTACTTC. Translated, it gives CAIQFERGGYEQYF.

This CDR3 is CASSPREAKTNEKLFF. CDR3 sequence (DNA): TGTGCCAGCTCACCAAGGGAGGCCAAAACTAATGAAAAACTGTTTTTT. This chain connects TRBV18 to TRBJ1-4; D remains unclear. V was pared by 2 bases and J by 1 base, with 11 bases between. CDR3 length equals 16 residues. CDR1 is KGHSH and CDR2 is LQKENI in the germline V gene.

The rearrangement links TRBV21-1 to TRBJ2-5; TRBD1 is taken as the D call from the table, unchecked against the DNA. TRBV21-1 is a pseudogene. The CDR3 runs 18 residues. The CDR3: CASGFPCDGAPRGETQYF. The CDR3 DNA reads as TGTGCCAGCGGATTCCCGTGTGACGGAGCGCCTAGGGGAGAGACCCAGTACTTC.

This sequence joins TRBV11-2 and TRBJ2-1; 9 positions match TRBD2. V lost 4 bases to trimming and J lost 8 bases; unmatched junction nucleotides: 18. This CDR3 is built from 18 residues. Germline CDR1 is SGHAT and CDR2 is FQNNGV. CDR3 protein: CASSSSGRLAGGRDEQFF. The CDR3 DNA sequence: TGTGCCAGCAGCTCGAGCGGACGGCTGGCGGGGGGGCGCGATGAGCAGTTCTTC.

This clone was detected a few times. The genes are TRBV5-6 and TRBJ1-6; TRBD1 matches at 8 bases. This CDR3 spans 14 amino acids. The germline V gene has CDR1 SGHDT and CDR2 YYEEEE. With V trimmed by 4 bases and J by 6 bases, 3 bases remained unmatched. As DNA, the CDR3 is TGTGCCAGCAGCGAGACAGGGGTTAATTCACCCCTCCACTTT. This encodes CASSETGVNSPLHF.

This chain links TRBV7-2 with TRBJ1-2, with a weak D call TRBD1 (6 bases). The germline gives CDR1 SGHTA, CDR2 FQGNSA. Trimming took 0 bases from V and 2 from J, leaving 10 bases between them. There are 15 residues in the CDR3. The CDR3 loop reads CASSLAQGLNYGYTF. The CDR3 DNA sequence: TGTGCCAGCAGCTTAGCGCAGGGGCTAAACTATGGCTACACCTTC.

This sequence joins TRBV11-2 and TRBJ1-5, with D possibly matching TRBD1 (5 bases). Germline loops: CDR1 SGHAT, CDR2 FQNNGV. The CDR3 contains 12 residues. Trimming took off 0 bases at V and 10 bases at J, with 7 bases between the two ends. CDR3 sequence reads: CASSLDGAPQHF. The CDR3 nucleotides are TGTGCCAGCAGCTTAGATGGGGCCCCCCAGCATTTT.

Of note for this clone: The junction departs from the called germline gene at one end, perhaps through a read error. This chain joins TRBV7-8 and TRBJ2-7; 14 bases agree with TRBD2. This CDR3 spans 16 amino acids. Germline V gives CDR1 SGHVS, CDR2 FQNEAQ. CDR3 nucleotide sequence: TGTGCCAGCAGCCCGGGACTAGCGGGGGCCTCCTTCGAGCAGTACTTC. Its translation is CASSPGLAGASFEQYF.

The V call is TRBV5-1, the J call TRBJ2-3, with TRBD2 identical over 7 bases. The V gene end was trimmed by 5 bases and the J gene end by 3 bases; junction bases not matched to a gene: 9. The CDR3 totals 15 residues. Germline-derived CDR1 and CDR2 are SGHRS and YFSETQ. CDR3 nucleotides: TGCGCCAGCAGAAGGAGCGGGGTAGAAACAGATACGCAGTATTTT. Protein product: CASRRSGVETDTQYF. Variable domain in full (rest from reference TRBV5-1 and TRBJ2-3): KAGVTQTPRYLIKTRGQQVTLSCSPISGHRSVSWYQQTPGQGLQFLFEYFSETQRNKGNFPGRFSGRQFSNSRSEMNVSTLELGDSALYLCASRRSGVETDTQYFGPGTRLTVL.

V usage is TRBV11-2 and J usage is TRBJ2-2; TRBD2 agrees at 9 bases. Germline V CDR1 and CDR2: SGHAT, FQNNGV. CDR3 length equals 15 residues. V trimming: 6 bases; J trimming: 2 bases; junction bases outside the gene matches: 4. The chain's CDR3 is CASRRTSANTGELFF. CDR3 in DNA: TGTGCCAGCAGACGGACTAGCGCTAACACCGGGGAGCTGTTTTTT.

J is TRBJ2-1 and V is TRBV9, with 7 bases aligning to TRBD2. J was trimmed by 6 bases and V by 2 bases; bases with no gene match: 2. CDR1 is SGDLS and CDR2 is YYNGEE in the germline V gene. The CDR3 length is 13 residues. Here the CDR3 DNA reads TGTGCCAGCAGCGTTCCTAGCGGCAATGAGCAGTTCTTC. Amino acids: CASSVPSGNEQFF.

Here the CDR3 DNA reads TGCAGCGTTGACGACAGGACCCCTGAAGCTTTCTTT. This translates into CSVDDRTPEAFF. This chain links TRBV29-1 with TRBJ1-1; D may be TRBD1 (6 bases). Germline CDR1 SQVTM, CDR2 ANQGSEA. With 3 bases removed from V and 6 bases from J, the gap between germline ends came to 11 bases. The CDR3 runs 12 residues.

Only one count was recorded for this clone. The chain carries TRBV30 and TRBJ1-1; D may be TRBD1 (5 bases). With 0 bases removed from V and 0 bases from J, the gap between germline ends came to 17 bases. The CDR3 is 17 amino acids. CDR1 GTSNPN and CDR2 SVGIG come from the germline V gene (reference sequence). CDR3 sequence (DNA): TGTGCCTGGAGTGTACAAAGGGGAGGATGGTTGAACACTGAAGCTTTCTTT. This gives the protein CAWSVQRGGWLNTEAFF. The whole variable domain, filled in from reference TRBV30 and TRBJ1-1, reads SQTIHQWPATLVQPVGSPLSLECTVEGTSNPNLYWYRQAAGRGLQLLFYSVGIGQISSEVPQNLSASRPQDRQFILSSKKLLLSDSGFYLCAWSVQRGGWLNTEAFFGQGTRLTVV.